The clone carrying this T cell receptor (beta chain) occurred many times. Germline V gene sequence: CDR1 SQVTM, CDR2 ANQGSEA. V dropped 5 bases and J dropped 2; count of bases not matched to a gene: 6. The CDR3 contains 15 residues. This entry comes from a study of human T cells and chemical hapten exposure. TCRdb redid the calling of the RACE reads with MiXCR, one entry per CDR3 protein. This repertoire shows 80,000 to 95,000 distinct CDR3 sequences, approximately 10% found once; its top ten account for 2.2%. Stated time point: patch test 2, 6 weeks after DPC sensitization. The treatment denotes: therapeutic diphenylcyclopropenone sensitization with weekly scalp DPC. Samples of blood were obtained prior to the application of each patch test.

The source of this sequence is a man aged 35-49 years with alopecia areata. Some clones in this sample may be carry-over from other donors' samples. The chain recombines TRBV29-1 with TRBJ2-6; 7 positions match TRBD1. Specimen: whole blood, collected in connection with sensitization to the hapten diphenylcyclopropenone (DPC). CDR3 sequence: CSVSPGGPGANVLTF. The DNA for the CDR3 is TGCAGCGTTTCCCCAGGGGGACCTGGGGCCAACGTCCTGACTTTC.